The next 32 T cell receptor beta chains were all read from a single sample in a study of CD8 T cells in Susac syndrome. Random-hexamer reverse transcription was applied to about 0.45 to 1 ug RNA. TCRdb itself ran the immunoSEQ multiplex PCR reads through MiXCR, one entry per CDR3 protein. The sample includes fewer than 250,000 distinct CDR3 sequences, 80% to 95% of them seen just once. The sample taken for sequencing was CD8+ T cells from PBMCs. These receptors all stem from a human donor with multiple sclerosis.

About this clonotype: Its ends do not fully match the called genes, so a read error is possible. The V gene is TRBV9, the J gene TRBJ2-1; D might be TRBD2 (5 bases). Germline lookup yields CDR1 SGDLS and CDR2 YYNGEE. The CDR3 loop spans 14 amino acids. Here the CDR3 DNA reads TGTGCCAGCAGCGTACAGGACTCCTCCAATGAGCAGTTCTTC. It specifies CASSVQDSSNEQFF.

The V call is TRBV4-1, the J call TRBJ2-3; D is undetermined. In germline, CDR1 is MGHRA, CDR2 YSYEKL. The CDR3 sequence is 14 residues long. Trimming stripped 4 bases from V and 6 bases from J, with 14 bases between. CDR3 DNA sequence: TGCGCCAGCAGCCCTCCTCTAGGTCTCGATACGCAGTATTTT. This codes for CASSPPLGLDTQYF.

The gene calls are TRBV4-3 and TRBJ2-5, with D possibly being TRBD1 or TRBD2 (5 bases each). The CDR3 extends over 18 amino acids. V was cut by 0 bases and J by 5 bases, with 22 bases left in between. Germline CDR1 LGHNA, CDR2 YSLEER. The CDR3 here is CASSQERVAWGSRETQYF. The CDR3 bases are TGCGCCAGCAGCCAAGAAAGGGTGGCGTGGGGGAGCAGGGAGACCCAGTACTTC.

The V and J genes are TRBV27 and TRBJ1-2; perhaps TRBD1 as D (5 bases). Germline CDR1 reads MNHEY; CDR2 reads SMNVEV (reference sequence). Between the trimmed V and J ends, which lost 0 bases and 4 bases, there was a span of 9 bases. The length of the CDR3 is 14 residues. In DNA form, the CDR3 reads TGTGCCAGCAGTTTATCCGCAGGGAGCTATGGCTACACCTTC. This encodes CASSLSAGSYGYTF.

This chain uses TRBV20-1 with TRBJ2-3; the match to TRBD2 covers 9 bases. The CDR3 extends over 12 amino acids. Germline V gives CDR1 DFQATT, CDR2 SNEGSKA (reference sequence). The chain's CDR3 is CRSGGLADTQYF. In nucleotides, the CDR3 is TGCAGGAGCGGGGGGCTCGCAGATACGCAGTATTTT.

This rearrangement joins TRBV7-8 to TRBJ1-1; 10 positions match TRBD1. The CDR3 covers 15 residues. V was clipped by 6 bases and J by 3 bases; unmatched bases: 7. The germline V gene encodes CDR1 SGHVS and CDR2 FQNEAQ. The chain's CDR3 is CASRPGTGDDTEAFF. The CDR3 region has the DNA TGTGCCAGCAGACCCGGGACAGGGGATGACACTGAAGCTTTCTTT.

The chain has TRBV29-1 and TRBJ2-1, with D uncertain. The V end lost 3 bases, the J end lost 12 bases, and 21 bases lay between the germline ends. CDR1 is SQVTM, CDR2 ANQGSEA, per germline. This CDR3 comprises 14 residues. CDR3 DNA sequence: TGCAGCGTTGATGGTATAGCCCCAGCCATGGGGCAGTTCTTC. Its protein is CSVDGIAPAMGQFF.

This clonotype was observed a few times. The rearrangement uses TRBV20-1 and TRBJ2-7; 11 positions agree with TRBD2. Trimming cost V 6 bases and J 4 bases; bases outside gene matches: 5. Germline CDR1 reads DFQATT; CDR2 reads SNEGSKA (reference sequence). The CDR3 sequence is 13 residues long. The CDR3 is CSARRLAGYEQYF. CDR3 in DNA: TGCAGTGCCCGACGACTAGCGGGATACGAGCAGTACTTC.

The chain recombines TRBV5-1 with TRBJ2-1; no clear D. TRBJ2-7 matches the DNA end more closely, so the J call is doubtful. Germline CDR1 SGHRS, CDR2 YFSETQ. The CDR3 totals 12 residues. The CDR3 DNA reads as TGCGCCAGCAGCTTGGTATGGGACGAGCAGTACTTC. Protein: CASSLVWDEQYF.

The gene calls are TRBV23-1 and TRBJ1-2; 8 positions agree with TRBD1. TRBV23-1 is filed as an ORF, its function uncertain. J lost 13 bases, V lost 0 bases, and 4 bases had no gene match. CDR3 size: 12 residues. As DNA, the CDR3 is TGCGCCAGCAGTCAATCTCGACAGGGGCGCACCTTC. It is translated as CASSQSRQGRTF.

The CDR3 region has the DNA TGCGCCAGCAGTGAGTCAAGAGATTACGATCTTGAAGCTTTCTTT. This gives the protein CASSESRDYDLEAFF. The chain is built from TRBV10-1 and TRBJ1-1; D not resolved. V lost 0 bases, J lost 7 bases, and 15 bases lay in between. Germline V gene lookup returns CDR1 WNHNN and CDR2 SYGVQD (reference sequence). This CDR3 is built from 15 residues.

V usage is TRBV12-3 or TRBV12-4 and J usage is TRBJ2-3, with D tentatively TRBD1 (6 bases). The CDR3 is 17 amino acids. Trimming shortened V by 5 bases and J by 8 bases, and 26 bases separated the two germline ends. In DNA form, the CDR3 reads TGTGCCAGCAGTCATACCCCCCCAGGGGCTTATGGTGGTACGCAGTATTTT. It codes for CASSHTPPGAYGGTQYF.

A single count supports this clonotype. The rearrangement joins TRBV14 to TRBJ2-3; 9 bases fit TRBD2. The trim removed 1 base at V and 4 bases at J, leaving 6 bases unmatched. The CDR3 sequence is 16 residues long. From germline, CDR1 is SGHDN and CDR2 FVKESK. CDR3 sequence: CASSQAASGAADTQYF. In nucleotides, the CDR3 is TGTGCCAGCAGCCAAGCTGCTAGCGGGGCCGCAGATACGCAGTATTTT.

The rearrangement uses TRBV25-1 and TRBJ1-1, with D possibly being TRBD1 (6 bases). The CDR3 runs 13 residues. V was shortened by 6 bases and J by 6 bases, with 14 bases between the two germline ends. Germline loops: CDR1 MGHDK, CDR2 SYGVNS. DNA of the CDR3: TGTGCCAGCAGGGGACCAGGGGCTGCTGAAGCTTTCTTT. Protein product: CASRGPGAAEAFF.

CDR3 nucleotides: TGTGCCAGCAGCGTAAACAGGGATGAGACCCAGTACTTC. Translating gives CASSVNRDETQYF. This chain links TRBV7-9 with TRBJ2-5; D is perhaps TRBD1 (6 bases). With 5 bases removed from V and 5 bases from J, the gap between germline ends came to 12 bases. The CDR3 covers 13 residues. CDR1 is SEHNR, CDR2 FQNEAQ, per germline (reference sequence).

CDR3 in DNA: TGTGCCAGCAGTTACACCGGGGGTCCTCAAGAGACCCAGTACTTC. Encoded protein: CASSYTGGPQETQYF. The chain couples TRBV6-5 to TRBJ2-5; possible D gene TRBD2, 6 bases. CDR1 and CDR2 from the germline V gene are MNHEY and SVGAGI. This CDR3 is built from 15 residues. Trimming stripped 2 bases from V and 2 bases from J, with 12 bases between.

The chain employs TRBV6-1 and TRBJ1-1; no definite D call. Between the trimmed V and J ends, which lost 8 bases and 7 bases, there was a span of 8 bases. The V gene's germline CDR1 is MNHNS and CDR2 SASEGT. This CDR3 region has 10 residues. DNA of the CDR3: TGTGCCAGCTTACAGATTGAAGCTTTCTTT. Its protein is CASLQIEAFF.

The chain employs TRBV29-1 and TRBJ2-5; D possibly corresponds to TRBD2 (6 bases). There are 14 residues in the CDR3. With 6 bases removed from V and 1 base from J, the gap between germline ends came to 15 bases. Germline V gene sequence: CDR1 SQVTM, CDR2 ANQGSEA. The CDR3 DNA sequence: TGCAGCGTAAGGGGCGGGGACGCCCAAGAGACCCAGTACTTC. Translation gives CSVRGGDAQETQYF.

V usage is TRBV6-5 and J usage is TRBJ2-7; a possible D gene is TRBD2 (5 bases). The ends were cut back, 0 bases at V and 7 bases at J, with 16 bases in the middle. CDR3 length: 15 residues. Germline V gene sequence: CDR1 MNHEY, CDR2 SVGAGI. Here the CDR3 reads CASSYSSPAEEEQYF. The DNA for the CDR3 is TGTGCCAGCAGTTACTCTTCCCCGGCGGAGGAGGAGCAGTACTTC.

Only one count was recorded for this clonotype. The J gene is TRBJ2-7, the V gene TRBV9; D is uncertain. The CDR3 contains 13 residues. Per germline, CDR1 SGDLS and CDR2 YYNGEE. V lost 3 bases and J lost 2, with 9 bases in between. In DNA form, the CDR3 reads TGTGCCAGCAGCGCCGGGTCAGCCTACGAGCAGTACTTC. Protein: CASSAGSAYEQYF.

V is TRBV20-1 and J is TRBJ2-5, with D tentatively TRBD2 (5 bases). The CDR3 totals 14 residues. The V end was cut by 0 bases, the J end by 3 bases, with 11 bases between. The germline V gene encodes CDR1 DFQATT and CDR2 SNEGSKA (reference sequence). The CDR3 nucleotides are TGCAGTGCTAGAGAGTTGGGTAGCGAAGAGACCCAGTACTTC. This translates into CSARELGSEETQYF.

The V gene is TRBV7-9, the J gene TRBJ1-2; a weak D match, TRBD1 (6 bases). In germline, CDR1 is SEHNR, CDR2 FQNEAQ (reference sequence). CDR3 size: 13 residues. The V end was cut by 3 bases, the J end by 6 bases, with 11 bases between. CDR3 bases: TGTGCCAGCAGCTTCGCCGGACAGAATGGCTACACCTTC. This sequence encodes CASSFAGQNGYTF.

The chain carries TRBV23-1 and TRBJ2-5; D possibly corresponds to TRBD1 (5 bases). TRBV23-1 is noted as an ORF with a role that remains uncertain. V lost 6 bases and J 4 bases, leaving 12 bases between the germline ends. The CDR3 runs 13 residues. The CDR3 loop reads CASSPGHAETQYF. The CDR3 DNA follows: TGCGCCAGCAGCCCTGGACACGCAGAGACCCAGTACTTC.

This chain joins TRBV7-9 and TRBJ1-2; D not certain. The germline CDR1 and CDR2 sequences are SEHNR and FQNEAQ (reference sequence). CDR3 length: 16 amino acids. The ends were cut back, 6 bases at V and 2 bases at J, with 19 bases in the middle. The CDR3, as DNA: TGTGCCAGCAGTCTAGGTAGCTCTCCACGCAACTATGGCTACACCTTC. It is translated as CASSLGSSPRNYGYTF.

J is TRBJ1-1 and V is TRBV20-1; maybe TRBD1 (5 bases). Trimming left V 2 bases short and J 4 bases short, with 14 bases between. This CDR3 comprises 14 residues. Germline V gene sequence: CDR1 DFQATT, CDR2 SNEGSKA (reference sequence). CDR3 sequence reads: CSARIHRGATEAFF. Written as DNA, the CDR3 is TGCAGTGCTAGAATTCACCGCGGGGCCACTGAAGCTTTCTTT.

This chain connects TRBV7-9 to TRBJ1-1; the match to TRBD1 covers 7 bases. This CDR3 is 17 amino acids long. Germline values: CDR1 SEHNR, CDR2 FQNEAQ (reference sequence). V was clipped by 5 bases and J by 0 bases; unmatched bases: 12. CDR3 residues: CASSTGESRPMNTEAFF. CDR3 nucleotide sequence: TGTGCCAGCAGCACAGGGGAAAGCCGCCCCATGAACACTGAAGCTTTCTTT. The full variable domain, its missing parts supplied by reference TRBV7-9 and TRBJ1-1, is DTGVSQNPRHKITKRGQNVTFRCDPISEHNRLYWYRQTLGQGPEFLTYFQNEAQLEKSRLLSDRFSAERPKGSFSTLEIQRTEQGDSAMYLCASSTGESRPMNTEAFFGQGTRLTVV.

CDR3 in DNA: TGCGCCAGCAGCCAAGTGGGAAACACAGATACGCAGTATTTT. Its protein is CASSQVGNTDTQYF. The chain joins TRBV4-1 to TRBJ2-3; no firm D call. The CDR3 covers 14 residues. Germline V gene lookup returns CDR1 MGHRA and CDR2 YSYEKL. V dropped 1 base and J dropped 2 bases, with 7 bases sitting between them.

The chain couples TRBV12-3 or TRBV12-4 to TRBJ2-2, with a weak D call TRBD1 (5 bases). This CDR3 has 16 residues. V lost 6 bases, J lost 1 base, and 15 bases lay in between. This chain's CDR3 is CASRPSWGRNTGELFF. For the CDR3, the DNA is TGTGCCAGCAGGCCTTCGTGGGGCCGGAACACCGGGGAGCTGTTTTTT.

V is TRBV2 and J is TRBJ2-3; D is perhaps TRBD2 (6 bases). Germline-derived CDR1 and CDR2 are SNHLY and FYNNEI. V was cut by 10 bases and J by 0 bases, with 14 bases left in between. This CDR3 contains 14 residues. The CDR3 loop is CATRRGFSTDTQYF. CDR3 coding DNA: TGTGCCACCCGACGGGGGTTTAGCACAGATACGCAGTATTTT.

The gene calls are TRBV29-1 and TRBJ2-7; 7 bases line up with TRBD2. Looked up from germline, CDR1 is SQVTM and CDR2 is ANQGSEA. The trim removed 2 bases at V and 5 bases at J, leaving 9 bases unmatched. This CDR3 comprises 14 residues. CDR3 region: CSVELEWGGHEQYF. The CDR3 DNA sequence: TGCAGCGTTGAACTCGAGTGGGGAGGGCACGAGCAGTACTTC.

The genes are TRBV3-1 and TRBJ2-7; D may be TRBD1 (6 bases). This CDR3 has 16 amino acids. Trimming cost V 0 bases and J 2 bases, with 14 bases left between them. The germline V gene encodes CDR1 LGHDT and CDR2 YNNKEL (reference sequence). The CDR3 loop is CASSQEYRVGPYEQYF. The CDR3 nucleotides are TGTGCCAGCAGCCAAGAGTACAGGGTGGGGCCCTACGAGCAGTACTTC.

CDR3 bases: TGTGCCTGGACCCCAGGGGGCGAGCAGTACTTC. Protein sequence: CAWTPGGEQYF. J is TRBJ2-7 and V is TRBV30; TRBD1 aligns across 7 bases. V gave up 4 bases and J gave up 6 bases; unmatched junction bases: 3. The CDR3 runs to 11 residues. CDR1 GTSNPN and CDR2 SVGIG come from the germline V gene (reference sequence).